This T cell receptor (beta chain) was observed in a study of spatial heterogeneity in lung cancer. Across the whole study: Raw reads contained each unique TCR and UMI combination more than ten times on average.

One entry per CDR3 protein, called by TCRdb with MiXCR from the 5' RACE reads. The sample has about 6,400 distinct CDR3 sequences; roughly 6.3% are singletons. The V and J ends lost 6 bases and 4 bases respectively, with 17 bases between them. Germline CDR1 is DFQATT and CDR2 is SNEGSKA (reference sequence). The CDR3 sequence is 14 residues long. Whole-study results and caveats: One measure, the expanded intratumoral alpha and beta TCR count, tracked tumor mutation counts. Numbers of ubiquitous and regional expanded TCRs tracked ubiquitous and regional nonsynonymous mutation counts, respectively.

Time point denoted: sample taken at primary tumor resection. The authors sequenced whole RNA from tumor, nontumor lung or frozen PBMC without sorting. Of note for this clonotype: What it binds is not known.

This clonotype originated in a male donor with early-stage non-small cell lung cancer. V is TRBV20-1 and J is TRBJ2-3, with a tentative D call TRBD1 (8 bases). The sample consisted of lung tumor tissue, taken at surgery. The CDR3 reads CSAITGGGADTQYF. The CDR3 nucleotides read TGCAGTGCAATTACAGGGGGAGGGGCAGATACGCAGTATTTT.